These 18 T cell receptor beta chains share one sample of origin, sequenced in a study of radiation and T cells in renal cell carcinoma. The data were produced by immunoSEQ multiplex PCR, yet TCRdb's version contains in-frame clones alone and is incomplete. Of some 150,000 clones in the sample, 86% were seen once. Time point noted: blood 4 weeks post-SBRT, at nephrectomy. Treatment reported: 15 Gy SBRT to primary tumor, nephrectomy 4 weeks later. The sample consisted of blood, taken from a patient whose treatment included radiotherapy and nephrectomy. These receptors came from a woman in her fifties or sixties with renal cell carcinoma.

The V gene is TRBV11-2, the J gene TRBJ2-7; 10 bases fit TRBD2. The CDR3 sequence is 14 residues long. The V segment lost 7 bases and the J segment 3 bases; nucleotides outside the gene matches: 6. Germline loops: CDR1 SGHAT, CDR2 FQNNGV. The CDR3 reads CASTRGTSDYEQYF. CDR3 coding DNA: TGTGCCAGCACTCGGGGGACTAGCGACTACGAGCAGTACTTC.

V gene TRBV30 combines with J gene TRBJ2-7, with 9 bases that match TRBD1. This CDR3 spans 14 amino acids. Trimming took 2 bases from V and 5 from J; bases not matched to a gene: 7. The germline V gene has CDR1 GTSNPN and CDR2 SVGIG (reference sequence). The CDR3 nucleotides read TGTGCCTGGAGTTCCGGGACAGGGTCCCACGAGCAGTACTTC. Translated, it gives CAWSSGTGSHEQYF.

This CDR3 is CASSPVQGGQETQYF. DNA of the CDR3: TGTGCCAGCTCACCAGTCCAGGGCGGACAAGAGACCCAGTACTTC. The rearrangement uses TRBV18 and TRBJ2-5; D perhaps matches TRBD1 (5 bases). The CDR3 has 15 residues. V was clipped by 2 bases and J by 2 bases, with 12 bases between them. Germline V CDR1 and CDR2: KGHSH, LQKENI. The full variable domain, completed using reference TRBV18 and TRBJ2-5, is NAGVMQNPRHLVRRRGQEARLRCSPMKGHSHVYWYRQLPEEGLKFMVYLQKENIIDESGMPKERFSAEFPKEGPSILRIQQVVRGDSAAYFCASSPVQGGQETQYFGPGTRLLVL.

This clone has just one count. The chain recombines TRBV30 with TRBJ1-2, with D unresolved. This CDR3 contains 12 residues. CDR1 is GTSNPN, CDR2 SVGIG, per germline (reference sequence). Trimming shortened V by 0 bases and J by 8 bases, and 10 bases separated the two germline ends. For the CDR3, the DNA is TGTGCCTGGAGTGTATATGCCCTAGGCTACACCTTC. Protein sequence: CAWSVYALGYTF. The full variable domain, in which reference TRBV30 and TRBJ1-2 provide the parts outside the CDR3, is SQTIHQWPATLVQPVGSPLSLECTVEGTSNPNLYWYRQAAGRGLQLLFYSVGIGQISSEVPQNLSASRPQDRQFILSSKKLLLSDSGFYLCAWSVYALGYTFGSGTRLTVV.

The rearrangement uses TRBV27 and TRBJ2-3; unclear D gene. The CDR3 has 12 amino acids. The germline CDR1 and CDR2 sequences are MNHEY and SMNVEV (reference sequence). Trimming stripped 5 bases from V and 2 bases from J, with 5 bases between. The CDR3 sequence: CASSGPTDTQYF. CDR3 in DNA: TGTGCCAGCAGTGGACCCACAGATACGCAGTATTTT.

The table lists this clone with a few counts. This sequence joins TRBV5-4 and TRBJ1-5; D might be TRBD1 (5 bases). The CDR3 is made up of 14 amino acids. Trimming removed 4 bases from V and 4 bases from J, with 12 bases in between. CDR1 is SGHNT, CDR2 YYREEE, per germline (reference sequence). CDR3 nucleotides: TGTGCCAGCAGCCTCCGGGACGGGAATCAGCCCCAGCATTTT. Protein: CASSLRDGNQPQHF.

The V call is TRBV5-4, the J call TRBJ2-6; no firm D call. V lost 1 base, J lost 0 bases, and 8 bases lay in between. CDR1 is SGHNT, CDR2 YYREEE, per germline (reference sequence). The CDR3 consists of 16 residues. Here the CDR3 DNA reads TGTGCCAGCAGCTTGTTAACGGGCTCTGGGGCCAACGTCCTGACTTTC. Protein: CASSLLTGSGANVLTF.

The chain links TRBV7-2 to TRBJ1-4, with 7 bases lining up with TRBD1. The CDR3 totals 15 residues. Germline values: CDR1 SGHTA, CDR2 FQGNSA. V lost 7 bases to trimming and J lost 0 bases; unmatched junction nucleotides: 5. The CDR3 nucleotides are TGTGCCAGCAACCCTCAGGGGGCAACTAATGAAAAACTGTTTTTT. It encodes CASNPQGATNEKLFF.

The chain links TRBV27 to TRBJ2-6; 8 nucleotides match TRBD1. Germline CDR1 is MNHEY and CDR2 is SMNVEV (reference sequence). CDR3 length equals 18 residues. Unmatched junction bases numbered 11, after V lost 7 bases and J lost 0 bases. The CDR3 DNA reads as TGTGCCAGCACGCTCAGGGGGCCCGCCATCTCTGGGGCCAACGTCCTGACTTTC. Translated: CASTLRGPAISGANVLTF.

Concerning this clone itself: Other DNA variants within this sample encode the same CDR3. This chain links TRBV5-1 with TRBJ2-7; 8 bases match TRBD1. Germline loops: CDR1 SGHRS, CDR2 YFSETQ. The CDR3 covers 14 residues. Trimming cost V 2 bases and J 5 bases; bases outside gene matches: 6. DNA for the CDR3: TGCGCCAGCAGCTTAGGGCAGGGGGCGAACGAGCAGTACTTC. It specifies CASSLGQGANEQYF.

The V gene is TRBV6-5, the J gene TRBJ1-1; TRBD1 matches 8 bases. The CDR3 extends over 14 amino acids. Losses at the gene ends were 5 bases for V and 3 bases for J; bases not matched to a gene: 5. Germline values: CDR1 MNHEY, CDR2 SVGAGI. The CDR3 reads CASSLDRGHTEAFF. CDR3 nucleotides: TGTGCCAGCAGTCTAGACAGGGGCCACACTGAAGCTTTCTTT.

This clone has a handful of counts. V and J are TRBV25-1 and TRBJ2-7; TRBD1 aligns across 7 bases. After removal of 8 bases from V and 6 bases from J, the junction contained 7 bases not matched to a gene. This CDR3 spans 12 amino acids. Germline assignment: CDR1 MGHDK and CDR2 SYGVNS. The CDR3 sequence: CASRVTGVEQYF. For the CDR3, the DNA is TGTGCCAGCCGAGTTACAGGGGTCGAGCAGTACTTC.

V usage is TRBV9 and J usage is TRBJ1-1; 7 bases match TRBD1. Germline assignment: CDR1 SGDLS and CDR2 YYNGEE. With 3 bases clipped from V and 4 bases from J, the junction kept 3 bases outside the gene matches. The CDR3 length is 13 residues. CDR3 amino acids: CASSADRATEAFF. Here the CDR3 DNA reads TGTGCCAGCAGCGCCGACAGGGCCACTGAAGCTTTCTTT. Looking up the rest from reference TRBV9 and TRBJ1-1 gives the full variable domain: DSGVTQTPKHLITATGQRVTLRCSPRSGDLSVYWYQQSLDQGLQFLIQYYNGEERAKGNILERFSAQQFPDLHSELNLSSLELGDSALYFCASSADRATEAFFGQGTRLTVV.

For the CDR3, the DNA is TGTGCCAGCAGCATTTCCCTGGGGACAGGGGGGAACACCATATATTTT. Encoded protein: CASSISLGTGGNTIYF. The V call is TRBV28, the J call TRBJ1-3, with 11 bases matching TRBD1. CDR3 size: 16 residues. V gave up 6 bases and J gave up 7 bases; unmatched junction bases: 11. CDR1 MDHEN and CDR2 SYDVKM come from the germline V gene.

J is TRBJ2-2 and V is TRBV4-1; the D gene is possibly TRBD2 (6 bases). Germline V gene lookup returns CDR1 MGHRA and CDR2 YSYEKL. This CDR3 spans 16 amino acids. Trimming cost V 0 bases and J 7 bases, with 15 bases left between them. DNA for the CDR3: TGCGCCAGCAGCCAAGAAGCGGAGGGGCAGGGCGGGGAGCTGTTTTTT. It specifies CASSQEAEGQGGELFF.

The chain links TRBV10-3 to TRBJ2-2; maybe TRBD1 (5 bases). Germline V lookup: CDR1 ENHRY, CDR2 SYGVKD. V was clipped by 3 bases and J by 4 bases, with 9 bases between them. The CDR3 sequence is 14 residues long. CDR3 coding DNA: TGTGCCATCAGTGAACAGGAACGCACCGGGGAGCTGTTTTTT. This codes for CAISEQERTGELFF.

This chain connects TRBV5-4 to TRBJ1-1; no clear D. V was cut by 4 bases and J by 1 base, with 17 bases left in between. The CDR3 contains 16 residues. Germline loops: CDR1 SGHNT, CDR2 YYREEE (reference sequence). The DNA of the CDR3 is TGTGCCAGCAGCCAAGAATTTGGGCAGACGAACACTGAAGCTTTCTTT. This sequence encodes CASSQEFGQTNTEAFF. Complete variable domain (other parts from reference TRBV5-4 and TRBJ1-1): ETGVTQSPTHLIKTRGQQVTLRCSSQSGHNTVSWYQQALGQGPQFIFQYYREEENGRGNFPPRFSGLQFPNYSSELNVNALELDDSALYLCASSQEFGQTNTEAFFGQGTRLTVV.

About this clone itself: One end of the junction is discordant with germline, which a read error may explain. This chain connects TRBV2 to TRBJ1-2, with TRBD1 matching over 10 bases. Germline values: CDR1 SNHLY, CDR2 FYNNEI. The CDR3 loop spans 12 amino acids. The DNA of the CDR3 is TGTGCCAGCAGTGTAGGGACAGGGGTCTTGGCCTTC. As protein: CASSVGTGVLAF.